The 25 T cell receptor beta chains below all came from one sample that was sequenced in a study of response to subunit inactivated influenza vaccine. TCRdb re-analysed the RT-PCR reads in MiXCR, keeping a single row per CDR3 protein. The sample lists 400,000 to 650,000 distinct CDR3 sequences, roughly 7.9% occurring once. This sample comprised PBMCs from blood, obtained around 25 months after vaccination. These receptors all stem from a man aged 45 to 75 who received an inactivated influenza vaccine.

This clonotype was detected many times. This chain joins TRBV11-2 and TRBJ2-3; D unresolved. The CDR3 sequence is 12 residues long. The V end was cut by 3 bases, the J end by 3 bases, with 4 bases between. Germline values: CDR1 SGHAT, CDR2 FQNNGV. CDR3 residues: CASSFMTDTQYF. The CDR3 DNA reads TGTGCCAGCAGCTTTATGACAGATACGCAGTATTTT.

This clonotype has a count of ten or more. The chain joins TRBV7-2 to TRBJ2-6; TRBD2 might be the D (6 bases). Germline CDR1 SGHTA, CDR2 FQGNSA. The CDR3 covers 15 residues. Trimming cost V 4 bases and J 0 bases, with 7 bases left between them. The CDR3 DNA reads TGTGCCAGCAGCTCGGGGGACTCTGGGGCCAACGTCCTGACTTTC. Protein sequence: CASSSGDSGANVLTF.

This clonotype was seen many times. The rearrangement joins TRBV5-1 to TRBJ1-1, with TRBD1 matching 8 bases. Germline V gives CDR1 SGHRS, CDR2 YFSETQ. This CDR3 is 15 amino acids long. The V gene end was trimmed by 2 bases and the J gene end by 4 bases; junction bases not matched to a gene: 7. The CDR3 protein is CASSLTGTGPTEAFF. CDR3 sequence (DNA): TGCGCCAGCAGCTTAACCGGGACAGGCCCCACTGAAGCTTTCTTT.

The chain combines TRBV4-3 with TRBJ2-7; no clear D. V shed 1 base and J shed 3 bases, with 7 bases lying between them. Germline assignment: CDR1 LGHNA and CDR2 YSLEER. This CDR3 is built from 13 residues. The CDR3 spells CASSQGHGYEQYF. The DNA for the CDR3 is TGCGCCAGCAGCCAAGGACACGGCTACGAGCAGTACTTC.

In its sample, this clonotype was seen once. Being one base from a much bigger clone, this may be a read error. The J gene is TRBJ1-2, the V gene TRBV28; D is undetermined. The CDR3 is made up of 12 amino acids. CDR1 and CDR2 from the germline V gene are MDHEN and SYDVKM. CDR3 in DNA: TGTGCCAGCAGATCCACTCTTTATGGCTACATCTTC. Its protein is CASRSTLYGYIF.

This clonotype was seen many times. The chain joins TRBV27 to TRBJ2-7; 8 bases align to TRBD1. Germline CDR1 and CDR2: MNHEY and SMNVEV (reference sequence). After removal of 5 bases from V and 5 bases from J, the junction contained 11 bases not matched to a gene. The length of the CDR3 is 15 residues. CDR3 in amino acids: CASSAETGEFHEQYF. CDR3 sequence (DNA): TGTGCCAGCAGTGCGGAGACAGGGGAGTTCCACGAGCAGTACTTC.

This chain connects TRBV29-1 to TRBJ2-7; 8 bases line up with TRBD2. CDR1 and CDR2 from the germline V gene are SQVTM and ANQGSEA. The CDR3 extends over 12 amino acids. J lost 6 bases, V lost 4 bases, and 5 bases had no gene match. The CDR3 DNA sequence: TGCAGCGTTGGCGGGGGGAGTCTCGAGCAGTACTTC. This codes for CSVGGGSLEQYF.

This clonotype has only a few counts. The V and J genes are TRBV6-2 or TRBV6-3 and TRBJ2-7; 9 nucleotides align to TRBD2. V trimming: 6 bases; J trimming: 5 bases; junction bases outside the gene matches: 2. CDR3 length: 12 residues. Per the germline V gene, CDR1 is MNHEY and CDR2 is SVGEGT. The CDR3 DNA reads TGTGCCAGCAGAGAGCGGGAGGACGAGCAGTACTTC. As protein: CASREREDEQYF.

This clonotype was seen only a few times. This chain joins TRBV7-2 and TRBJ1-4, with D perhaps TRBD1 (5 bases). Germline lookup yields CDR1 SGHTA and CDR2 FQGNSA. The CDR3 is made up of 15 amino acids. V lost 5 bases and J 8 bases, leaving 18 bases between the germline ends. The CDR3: CASSRVVRGEEKLFF. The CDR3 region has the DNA TGTGCCAGCAGCCGAGTGGTGAGGGGAGAGGAAAAACTGTTTTTT.

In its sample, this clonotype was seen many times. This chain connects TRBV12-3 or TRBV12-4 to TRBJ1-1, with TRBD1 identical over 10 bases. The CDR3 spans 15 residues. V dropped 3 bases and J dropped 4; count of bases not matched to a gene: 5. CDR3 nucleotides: TGTGCCAGCAGTTTCGGGGACAGGGGAGCCACTGAAGCTTTCTTT. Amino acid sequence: CASSFGDRGATEAFF.

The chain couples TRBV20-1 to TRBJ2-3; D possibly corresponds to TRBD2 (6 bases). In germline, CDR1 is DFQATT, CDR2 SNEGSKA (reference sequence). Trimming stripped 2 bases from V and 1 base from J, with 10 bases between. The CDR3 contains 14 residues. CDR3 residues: CSARRLDGTDTQYF. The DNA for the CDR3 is TGCAGTGCTAGAAGACTAGACGGCACAGATACGCAGTATTTT.

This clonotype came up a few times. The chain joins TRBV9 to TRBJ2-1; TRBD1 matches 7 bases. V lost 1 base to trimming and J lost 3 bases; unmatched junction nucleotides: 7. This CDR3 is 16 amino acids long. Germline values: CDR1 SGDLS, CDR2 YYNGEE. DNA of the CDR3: TGTGCCAGCAGCGTAAGAGACAGGGTTTACTACAATGAGCAGTTCTTC. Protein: CASSVRDRVYYNEQFF.

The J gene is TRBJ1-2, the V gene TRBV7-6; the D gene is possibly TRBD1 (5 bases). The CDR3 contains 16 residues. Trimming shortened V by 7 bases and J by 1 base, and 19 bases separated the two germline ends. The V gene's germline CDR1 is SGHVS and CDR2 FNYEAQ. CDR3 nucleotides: TGTGCCAGCACCTCTTATGCCGGGGGGGGTAACTATGGCTACACCTTC. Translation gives CASTSYAGGGNYGYTF. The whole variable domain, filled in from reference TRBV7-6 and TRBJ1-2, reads GAGVSQSPRYKVTKRGQDVALRCDPISGHVSLYWYRQALGQGPEFLTYFNYEAQQDKSGLPNDRFSAERPEGSISTLTIQRTEQRDSAMYRCASTSYAGGGNYGYTFGSGTRLTVV.

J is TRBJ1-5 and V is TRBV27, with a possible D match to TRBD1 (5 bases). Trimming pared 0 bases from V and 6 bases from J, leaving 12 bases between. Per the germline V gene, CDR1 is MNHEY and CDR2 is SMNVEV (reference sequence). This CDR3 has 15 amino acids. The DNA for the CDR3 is TGTGCCAGCAGTTTATCGGGGCCCGGGAGTCAGCCCCAGCATTTT. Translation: CASSLSGPGSQPQHF.

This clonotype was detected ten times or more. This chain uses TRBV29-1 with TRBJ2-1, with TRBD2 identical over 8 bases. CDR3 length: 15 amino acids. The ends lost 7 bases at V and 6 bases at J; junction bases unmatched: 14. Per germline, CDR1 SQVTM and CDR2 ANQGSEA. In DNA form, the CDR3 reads TGCAGCGCTCAGGTCTGGCGGGAGGACCGCAATGAGCAGTTCTTC. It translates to CSAQVWREDRNEQFF.

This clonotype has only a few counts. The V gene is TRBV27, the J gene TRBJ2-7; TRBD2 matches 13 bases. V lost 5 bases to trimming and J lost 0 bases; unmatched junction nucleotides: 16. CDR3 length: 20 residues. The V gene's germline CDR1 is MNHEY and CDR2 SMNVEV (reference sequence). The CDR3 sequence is CASSPRPPGLAGISSYEQYF. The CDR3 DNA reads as TGTGCCAGCAGTCCCCGTCCACCGGGACTAGCGGGGATAAGCTCCTACGAGCAGTACTTC.

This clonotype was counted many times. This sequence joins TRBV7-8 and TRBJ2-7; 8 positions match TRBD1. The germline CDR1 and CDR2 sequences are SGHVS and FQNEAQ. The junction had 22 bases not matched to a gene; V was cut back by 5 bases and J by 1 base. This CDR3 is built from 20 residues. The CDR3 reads CASSGQGILLLRPFSYEQYF. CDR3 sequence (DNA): TGTGCCAGCAGCGGACAGGGAATATTGCTCCTACGTCCTTTTTCCTACGAGCAGTACTTC.

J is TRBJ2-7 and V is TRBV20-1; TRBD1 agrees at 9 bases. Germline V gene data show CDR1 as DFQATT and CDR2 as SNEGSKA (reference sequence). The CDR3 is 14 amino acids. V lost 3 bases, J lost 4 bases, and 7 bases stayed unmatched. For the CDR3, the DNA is TGCAGTGCTAGGGGCACAGGGGGCGCGTACGAGCAGTACTTC. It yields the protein CSARGTGGAYEQYF.

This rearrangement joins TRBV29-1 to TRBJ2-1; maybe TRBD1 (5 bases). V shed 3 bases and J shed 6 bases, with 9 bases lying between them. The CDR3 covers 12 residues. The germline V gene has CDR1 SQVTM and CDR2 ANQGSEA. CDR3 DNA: TGCAGCGTTGATAGGGGCTTCAATGAGCAGTTCTTC. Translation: CSVDRGFNEQFF.

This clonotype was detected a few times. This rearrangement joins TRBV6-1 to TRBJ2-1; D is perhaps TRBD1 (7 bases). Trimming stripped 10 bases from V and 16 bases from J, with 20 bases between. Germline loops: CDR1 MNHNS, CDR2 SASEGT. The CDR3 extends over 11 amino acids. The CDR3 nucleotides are TGTGCCACCCTCAGGGGGGCGGGTCTCTTCTTC. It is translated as CATLRGAGLFF.

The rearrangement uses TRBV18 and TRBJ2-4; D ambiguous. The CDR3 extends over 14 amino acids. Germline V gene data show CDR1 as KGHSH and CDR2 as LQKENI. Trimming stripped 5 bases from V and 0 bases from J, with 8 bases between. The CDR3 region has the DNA TGTGCCAGCTCAAATGACAAAGCCAAAAACATTCAGTACTTC. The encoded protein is CASSNDKAKNIQYF.

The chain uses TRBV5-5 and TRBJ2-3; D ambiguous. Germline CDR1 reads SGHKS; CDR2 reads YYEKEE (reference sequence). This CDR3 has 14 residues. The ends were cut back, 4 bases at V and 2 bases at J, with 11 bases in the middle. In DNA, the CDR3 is TGTGCCAGCAGCACCTTCCGGCTCACAGATACGCAGTATTTT. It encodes CASSTFRLTDTQYF.

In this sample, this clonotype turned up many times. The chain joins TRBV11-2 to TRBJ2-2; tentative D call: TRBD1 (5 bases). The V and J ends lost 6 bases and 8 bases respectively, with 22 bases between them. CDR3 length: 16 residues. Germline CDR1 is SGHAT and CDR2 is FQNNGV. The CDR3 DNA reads TGTGCCAGCAGACTGGGTCAGGGCGGATCTTTGGGGGAGCTGTTTTTT. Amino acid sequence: CASRLGQGGSLGELFF.

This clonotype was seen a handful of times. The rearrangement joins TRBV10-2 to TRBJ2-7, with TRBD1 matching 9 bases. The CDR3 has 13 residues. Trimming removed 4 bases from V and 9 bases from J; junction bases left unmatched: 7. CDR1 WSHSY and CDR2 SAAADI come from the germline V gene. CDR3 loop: CASSGGQGLVQYF. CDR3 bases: TGCGCCAGCAGTGGAGGACAGGGGTTAGTGCAGTACTTC.

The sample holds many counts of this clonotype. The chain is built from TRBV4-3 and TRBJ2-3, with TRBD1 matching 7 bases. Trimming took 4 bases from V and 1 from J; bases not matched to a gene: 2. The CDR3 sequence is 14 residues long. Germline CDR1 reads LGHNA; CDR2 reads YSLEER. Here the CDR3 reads CASSRQGGTDTQYF. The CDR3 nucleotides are TGCGCCAGCAGCCGACAGGGCGGCACAGATACGCAGTATTTT.